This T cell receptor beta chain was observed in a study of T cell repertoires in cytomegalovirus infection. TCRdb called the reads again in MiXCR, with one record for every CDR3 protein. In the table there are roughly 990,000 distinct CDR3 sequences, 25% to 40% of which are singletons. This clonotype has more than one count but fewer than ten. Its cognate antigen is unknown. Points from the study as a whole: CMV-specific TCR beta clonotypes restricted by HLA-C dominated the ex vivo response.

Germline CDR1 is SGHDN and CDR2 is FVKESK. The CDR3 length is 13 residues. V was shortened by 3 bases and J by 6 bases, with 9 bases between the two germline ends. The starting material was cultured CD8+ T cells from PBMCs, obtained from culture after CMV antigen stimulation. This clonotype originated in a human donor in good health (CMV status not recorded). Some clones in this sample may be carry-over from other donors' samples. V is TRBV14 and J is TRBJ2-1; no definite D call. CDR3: CASSHRGFNEQFF. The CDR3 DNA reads TGTGCCAGCAGCCACCGAGGCTTCAATGAGCAGTTCTTC.